This TCR beta chain was sequenced during a study of T cells in localized non-small cell lung cancer. Regarding the study as a whole: Median approximately 58 top-100 tumor clones were shared with paired adjacent lung.

On this clone itself: No antigen is known for it.

Sequencing was performed with immunoSEQ multiplex PCR; in TCRdb, only in-frame clones are kept and a portion is missing. The data hold around 17,000 clones, with around 87% observed a single time. V dropped 1 base and J dropped 7; count of bases not matched to a gene: 6. Per the germline V gene, CDR1 is LNHNV and CDR2 is YYDKDF (reference sequence). The CDR3 length is 14 residues. The starting material was peripheral blood mononuclear cells, obtained before any cancer treatment. The gene calls are TRBV15 and TRBJ1-1; 7 nucleotides line up with TRBD1. The source is a woman aged 35-75 years with stage III lung adenocarcinoma. CDR3 in amino acids: CATSRGGGGDEAFF. CDR3 DNA: TGTGCCACCAGCAGAGGAGGGGGCGGAGATGAAGCTTTCTTT.